The source of this T cell receptor beta chain is a study of blood T cell repertoires in COVID-19. For the study at large: COVID-19 samples from acute and convalescent phases originated in the United States, Italy and Spain. The cDNA or gDNA used as material had been derived from T cells, B-cell-depleted T cells, or PBMCs.

V lost 3 bases to trimming and J lost 0 bases, with 13 bases between them. The CDR3 consists of 16 residues. CDR1 LNHNV and CDR2 YYDKDF come from the germline V gene (reference sequence). TCRdb's table, derived via immunoSEQ multiplex PCR, lists solely in-frame clones and lacks some. The sample lists approximately 290,000 clones, around 89% occurring once. This TCR was recovered from a man younger than 45 with acute or convalescent COVID-19. The genes are TRBV15 and TRBJ2-3, with D perhaps matching TRBD1 (6 bases). The specimen sequenced was peripheral blood. CDR3 in DNA: TGTGCCACCAGCAGGCGAACAGGGTTGAGCACAGATACGCAGTATTTT. It codes for CATSRRTGLSTDTQYF. The full variable domain, its missing parts supplied by reference TRBV15 and TRBJ2-3, is DAMVIQNPRYQVTQFGKPVTLSCSQTLNHNVMYWYQQKSSQAPKLLFHYYDKDFNNEADTPDNFQSRRPNTSFCFLDIRSPGLGDTAMYLCATSRRTGLSTDTQYFGPGTRLTVL.